A selection of T cell receptor beta chains follows, all from one sample in a study of blood T cell repertoires in COVID-19. The assay was immunoSEQ multiplex PCR, and TCRdb's table has in-frame clones only and misses some. The data show roughly 90,000 clones, with roughly 89% seen just once and around 5% held by the top ten. The specimen sequenced was peripheral blood. The receptors derive from a woman of 80 years or more with active COVID-19. Each CDR3 is given with its conserved first and last residue. A D gene is named only where the DNA matches it firmly. Some rows mark clone size as missing; the rest say once, few, many or name a class of expanded clone.

v_gene,d_gene,abundance,j_gene,len,CDR3aa,CDR3nt
TRBV5-6,NA,NA,TRBJ1-2,15,CASSLVDRTNYGYTF,TGTGCCAGCAGCTTGGTAGACAGGACTAACTATGGCTACACCTTC
TRBV28,NA,NA,TRBJ1-3,19,CASSPILGGNGWSGNTIYF,TGTGCCAGCAGCCCCATCCTAGGAGGGAACGGATGGTCGGGAAACACCATATATTTT
TRBV6-2/TRBV6-3,TRBD2,NA,TRBJ2-2,14,CASSLAGYTGELFF,TGTGCCAGCAGCCTAGCGGGTTACACCGGGGAGCTGTTTTTT
TRBV7-8,NA,NA,TRBJ1-1,14,CASSQRDTNTEAFF,TGTGCCAGCAGCCAAAGGGACACGAACACTGAAGCTTTCTTT
TRBV4-2,TRBD2,once,TRBJ2-3,17,CASSQRSRGGSTDTQYF,TGTGCCAGCAGCCAAAGGTCCCGGGGGGGCAGCACAGATACGCAGTATTTT
TRBV13,NA,NA,TRBJ2-5,14,CASQWGQREETQYF,TGTGCCAGTCAGTGGGGACAACGGGAAGAGACCCAGTACTTC
TRBV20-1,TRBD1,NA,TRBJ1-5,16,CSASRQGASGNQPQHF,TGCAGTGCTAGTCGGCAGGGGGCTTCTGGCAATCAGCCCCAGCATTTT
TRBV24-1,NA,NA,TRBJ2-3,12,CATSVSTDTQYF,TGTGCCACCAGTGTATCGACAGATACGCAGTATTTT
TRBV28,TRBD2,NA,TRBJ2-7,17,CASSPWTSGSMGYEQYF,TGTGCCAGCAGTCCGTGGACTAGCGGGAGTATGGGCTACGAGCAGTACTTC
TRBV7-2,NA,NA,TRBJ1-6,15,CASSLLGRGNSPLHF,TGTGCCAGCAGCTTACTGGGCAGGGGCAATTCACCCCTCCACTTT